This entry lists 30 T cell receptor beta chains sequenced from one sample in a study of blood T cells in healthy people across ages. Next came a second PCR, run for about 7 to 12 cycles, which used a sample-barcoded 5' primer along with a J-beta primer mix. TCRdb processed the 5' RACE reads anew with MiXCR; each CDR3 protein has one entry. This sample yields approximately 790,000 distinct CDR3 sequences, of which approximately 59% are seen a single time; roughly a quarter belongs to the top ten. Sequencing used blood. The receptors originated from a man aged 25-40 years in good health.

The chain joins TRBV5-1 to TRBJ2-3; the match to TRBD2 covers 7 bases. CDR1 is SGHRS, CDR2 YFSETQ, per germline. After removal of 6 bases from V and 3 bases from J, the junction contained 10 bases not matched to a gene. The CDR3 contains 15 residues. The CDR3 loop reads CASTGRLFGTDTQYF. The CDR3 region has the DNA TGCGCCAGCACCGGGAGGCTCTTCGGGACAGATACGCAGTATTTT. The full variable domain, its missing parts supplied by reference TRBV5-1 and TRBJ2-3, is KAGVTQTPRYLIKTRGQQVTLSCSPISGHRSVSWYQQTPGQGLQFLFEYFSETQRNKGNFPGRFSGRQFSNSRSEMNVSTLELGDSALYLCASTGRLFGTDTQYFGPGTRLTVL.

The chain combines TRBV7-2 with TRBJ1-2, with a weak D call TRBD1 (5 bases). This CDR3 has 14 amino acids. The germline V and J ends were trimmed by 2 bases and 8 bases, with 15 bases remaining between them. Germline CDR1 SGHTA, CDR2 FQGNSA. Here the CDR3 reads CASSLNGREGGYTF. CDR3 sequence (DNA): TGTGCCAGCAGCTTAAATGGCAGGGAGGGGGGCTACACCTTC.

The chain has TRBV28 and TRBJ1-2; unclear D gene. V was cut by 4 bases and J by 6 bases, with 18 bases left in between. The V gene's germline CDR1 is MDHEN and CDR2 SYDVKM. The CDR3 is made up of 15 amino acids. CDR3 bases: TGTGCCAGCAGTTCGCCCGGGGAAGGCGAGCATGGCTACACCTTC. Translated, it gives CASSSPGEGEHGYTF.

CDR3 amino acids: CASSIPSGGHYNEQFF. In DNA, the CDR3 is TGTGCCAGCAGCATCCCTTCCGGGGGGCATTACAATGAGCAGTTCTTC. The chain has TRBV7-2 and TRBJ2-1, with D perhaps TRBD2 (7 bases). CDR3 size: 16 residues. Trimming pared 5 bases from V and 4 bases from J, leaving 18 bases between. The germline CDR1 and CDR2 sequences are SGHTA and FQGNSA.

The table lists this clonotype with a few counts. The chain combines TRBV7-2 with TRBJ1-2, with a weak D call TRBD1 (5 bases). Germline V lookup: CDR1 SGHTA, CDR2 FQGNSA. The CDR3 is 14 residues long. V was shortened by 3 bases and J by 2 bases, with 10 bases between the two germline ends. In nucleotides, the CDR3 is TGTGCCAGCAGCTTTGGGGGGACGAACTATGGCTACACCTTC. Translation: CASSFGGTNYGYTF.

This chain connects TRBV10-3 to TRBJ2-1, with 9 positions matching TRBD1. V shed 0 bases and J 7 bases; nucleotides not matched to a gene: 7. CDR3 size: 16 residues. The germline V gene has CDR1 ENHRY and CDR2 SYGVKD. DNA for the CDR3: TGTGCCATCAGTGAGTCCGGGACAGGGTCTCCGAATGAGCAGTTCTTC. It encodes CAISESGTGSPNEQFF.

This chain uses TRBV12-3 or TRBV12-4 with TRBJ2-5, with D possibly being TRBD2 (7 bases). The ends were cut back, 3 bases at V and 5 bases at J, with 19 bases in the middle. This CDR3 is 16 amino acids long. The chain's CDR3 is CASSFLGGPSEETQYF. The CDR3, as DNA: TGTGCCAGCAGTTTTCTCGGGGGGCCCTCGGAGGAGACCCAGTACTTC.

In its sample, this clonotype was seen a few times. The V and J genes are TRBV15 and TRBJ1-5; TRBD1 matches 9 bases. The CDR3 covers 13 residues. The V segment lost 6 bases and the J segment 4 bases; nucleotides outside the gene matches: 1. CDR1 and CDR2 (germline): LNHNV, YYDKDF (reference sequence). The CDR3, as DNA: TGTGCCACCAGGGACAGGGGTAATCAGCCCCAGCATTTT. Translated: CATRDRGNQPQHF.

This clonotype appeared a single time. The chain uses TRBV20-1 and TRBJ1-4; D not resolved. V was clipped by 0 bases and J by 6 bases, with 8 bases between them. The CDR3 totals 13 residues. Germline V CDR1 and CDR2: DFQATT, SNEGSKA (reference sequence). This CDR3 reads CSAREPADEKLFF. The CDR3, as DNA: TGCAGTGCTAGAGAGCCGGCTGATGAAAAACTGTTTTTT.

This chain joins TRBV29-1 and TRBJ2-7, with D perhaps TRBD2 (6 bases). CDR1 is SQVTM and CDR2 is ANQGSEA in the germline V gene. V gave up 1 base and J gave up 3 bases, with 10 bases separating them. The CDR3 runs to 13 residues. The CDR3 DNA follows: TGCAGCGTTGAAGGGGGGGACGTCTACGAGCAGTACTTC. It codes for CSVEGGDVYEQYF.

Details on this clonotype: An end of the junction differs from the germline gene, which may be a read error. The chain carries TRBV7-2 and TRBJ2-1, with D possibly matching TRBD2 (6 bases). The CDR3 totals 15 residues. CDR1 SGHTA and CDR2 FQGNSA come from the germline V gene. The CDR3 sequence: CAGSFRAGSDDEQFF. The DNA for the CDR3 is TGTGCCGGCAGCTTTAGGGCGGGGTCTGACGATGAGCAGTTCTTC.

The V and J genes are TRBV6-6 and TRBJ1-2; TRBD1 matches at 10 bases. Germline values: CDR1 MNHNY, CDR2 SVGAGI (reference sequence). V lost 7 bases to trimming and J lost 6 bases; unmatched junction nucleotides: 5. The CDR3 is 13 amino acids. The CDR3 DNA is TGTGCCAGCAATAGACAGGGGGCGGATGGCTACACCTTC. Translated: CASNRQGADGYTF.

This clonotype was seen just once. The chain uses TRBV6-6 and TRBJ1-2; D is possibly TRBD1 (5 bases). V lost 10 bases, J lost 4 bases, and 16 bases lay in between. There are 13 residues in the CDR3. Germline loops: CDR1 MNHNY, CDR2 SVGAGI (reference sequence). The CDR3: CATRGGAGYGYTF. Written as DNA, the CDR3 is TGTGCCACCCGGGGAGGGGCGGGCTATGGCTACACCTTC.

The CDR3 DNA reads TGCGCCAGCAGCTTGGGCAAGCCCTCAAGCGGTGGCTACACCTTC. Translating gives CASSLGKPSSGGYTF. The V gene is TRBV5-1, the J gene TRBJ1-2, with unresolved D. This CDR3 is built from 15 residues. The germline V gene encodes CDR1 SGHRS and CDR2 YFSETQ. Trimming stripped 0 bases from V and 7 bases from J, with 16 bases between.

This clonotype appeared a few times. The junction departs from germline at one end; a sequencing error may be responsible. The V gene is TRBV20-1, the J gene TRBJ2-3, with a weak D call TRBD2 (6 bases). CDR1 is DFQATT and CDR2 is SNEGSKA in the germline V gene (reference sequence). The CDR3 has 18 residues. CDR3 in DNA: TGCAGTGCCAGAGATGTGGGGCCCGGGACGGGGGTAACAGATACGCAGTATTTT. It yields the protein CSARDVGPGTGVTDTQYF.

In its sample, this clonotype was seen a few times. The rearrangement joins TRBV7-9 to TRBJ2-3; D might be TRBD1 (5 bases). Deletions cut 1 base from V and 4 bases from J, with 9 bases between. The CDR3 covers 14 residues. Germline CDR1 and CDR2: SEHNR and FQNEAQ (reference sequence). The CDR3 nucleotides read TGTGCCAGCAGCTTAGGTGGGGCCCCAGATACGCAGTATTTT. As protein: CASSLGGAPDTQYF.

The chain joins TRBV4-3 to TRBJ1-5; no definite D call. CDR1 is LGHNA, CDR2 YSLEER, per germline. This CDR3 spans 16 amino acids. The V end lost 0 bases, the J end lost 5 bases, and 14 bases lay between the germline ends. The CDR3 nucleotides are TGCGCCAGCAGCCAAGATTTGGGGTCAGATCATCAGCCCCAGCATTTT. This encodes CASSQDLGSDHQPQHF.

The chain uses TRBV7-2 and TRBJ2-3, with 8 positions matching TRBD1. The V gene end was trimmed by 1 base and the J gene end by 6 bases; junction bases not matched to a gene: 3. This CDR3 is built from 14 residues. Germline-derived CDR1 and CDR2 are SGHTA and FQGNSA. CDR3 coding DNA: TGTGCCAGCAGCTTAGTTCCAGGGGGCGATACGCAGTATTTT. Residues: CASSLVPGGDTQYF.

V usage is TRBV12-3 or TRBV12-4 and J usage is TRBJ2-5, with a tentative D call TRBD1 (6 bases). The germline V and J ends were trimmed by 5 bases and 11 bases, with 18 bases remaining between them. The CDR3 has 13 residues. The CDR3 DNA sequence: TGTGCCAGCAGTCCAACCGGGACACGGATTCAGTACTTC. It translates to CASSPTGTRIQYF.

The gene calls are TRBV7-2 and TRBJ2-4; 11 positions agree with TRBD1. The trim removed 1 base at V and 8 bases at J, leaving 4 bases unmatched. Germline V CDR1 and CDR2: SGHTA, FQGNSA. There are 15 residues in the CDR3. The CDR3 region is CASSLGRTGGHIQYF. Here the CDR3 DNA reads TGTGCCAGCAGCTTAGGTCGGACAGGGGGCCACATTCAGTACTTC.

This clonotype has just one count. The CDR3 is CATSGGVSSYNEQFF. In DNA form, the CDR3 reads TGTGCCACCAGCGGCGGGGTGAGCTCCTACAATGAGCAGTTCTTC. The chain couples TRBV15 to TRBJ2-1; D perhaps matches TRBD2 (6 bases). CDR1 LNHNV and CDR2 YYDKDF come from the germline V gene (reference sequence). The CDR3 is 15 amino acids. Trimming pared 5 bases from V and 0 bases from J, leaving 11 bases between.

CDR3 residues: CASSLVEGDGADTQYF. In nucleotides, the CDR3 is TGTGCCAGCAGCTTAGTCGAGGGCGACGGTGCAGATACGCAGTATTTT. This rearrangement joins TRBV7-9 to TRBJ2-3; D is possibly TRBD2 (5 bases). This CDR3 region has 16 residues. Trimming stripped 1 base from V and 4 bases from J, with 15 bases between. Germline loops: CDR1 SEHNR, CDR2 FQNEAQ (reference sequence).

The genes are TRBV7-9 and TRBJ2-3, with D hard to call. The CDR3 is 14 amino acids. Per germline, CDR1 SEHNR and CDR2 FQNEAQ (reference sequence). The V gene lost 5 bases and the J gene lost 2 bases, with 11 bases spanning the gap. CDR3 coding DNA: TGTGCCAGCAGCCCACAACAGTCCACAGATACGCAGTATTTT. Its translation: CASSPQQSTDTQYF.

The CDR3 bases are TGTGCCGTCCTGGCGCAGGTAGGAGAAAAACTGTTTTTT. Its translation: CAVLAQVGEKLFF. This chain joins TRBV10-3 and TRBJ1-4; D is unclear. The CDR3 length is 13 residues. With 11 bases removed from V and 8 bases from J, the gap between germline ends came to 18 bases. Germline V gene sequence: CDR1 ENHRY, CDR2 SYGVKD.

Of note for this clonotype: The germline gene is not matched at one end of the junction; a read error may be the cause. The chain links TRBV14 to TRBJ1-1; no clear D gene. There are 15 residues in the CDR3. Germline V gene data show CDR1 as SGHDN and CDR2 as FVKESK. CDR3 DNA: TGTGCCAGCAGCAAAGAACTCCCGAATCGGCATGAAGCTTTCTTT. The encoded protein is CASSKELPNRHEAFF. The full variable domain, with the rest looked up from reference TRBV14 and TRBJ1-1, is EAGVTQFPSHSVIEKGQTVTLRCDPISGHDNLYWYRRVMGKEIKFLLHFVKESKQDESGMPNNRFLAERTGGTYSTLKVQPAELEDSGVYFCASSKELPNRHEAFFGQGTRLTVV.

V and J are TRBV20-1 and TRBJ1-1; a weak D match, TRBD1 (5 bases). Germline-derived CDR1 and CDR2 are DFQATT and SNEGSKA (reference sequence). Between the trimmed V and J ends, which lost 7 bases and 3 bases, there was a span of 9 bases. The CDR3 is 11 amino acids. The CDR3 here is CSVGGYTEAFF. The DNA for the CDR3 is TGCAGTGTTGGGGGGTACACTGAAGCTTTCTTT.

The genes are TRBV2 and TRBJ1-2, with TRBD1 as a possible D gene (5 bases). The V end lost 7 bases, the J end lost 2 bases, and 14 bases lay between the germline ends. The CDR3 totals 14 residues. The germline CDR1 and CDR2 sequences are SNHLY and FYNNEI. CDR3 nucleotides: TGTGCCAGCACCATGGGGGGGTCCAACTATGGCTACACCTTC. This codes for CASTMGGSNYGYTF. Full variable domain (outside the CDR3, taken from reference TRBV2 and TRBJ1-2): EPEVTQTPSHQVTQMGQEVILRCVPISNHLYFYWYRQILGQKVEFLVSFYNNEISEKSEIFDDQFSVERPDGSNFTLKIRSTKLEDSAMYFCASTMGGSNYGYTFGSGTRLTVV.

The rearrangement joins TRBV7-9 to TRBJ2-7; a weak D match, TRBD1 (5 bases). The ends were cut back, 3 bases at V and 3 bases at J, with 12 bases in the middle. Per the germline V gene, CDR1 is SEHNR and CDR2 is FQNEAQ (reference sequence). This CDR3 has 14 residues. CDR3 in amino acids: CASSFRSGIYEQYF. The CDR3 DNA reads as TGTGCCAGCAGCTTTCGGTCAGGGATCTACGAGCAGTACTTC.

The chain recombines TRBV7-2 with TRBJ1-1; D possibly corresponds to TRBD1 (5 bases). This CDR3 spans 14 amino acids. V was clipped by 8 bases and J by 2 bases, with 15 bases between them. Germline V gene sequence: CDR1 SGHTA, CDR2 FQGNSA. The CDR3 coding sequence is TGTGCCAGCCGCATGGGGGGATCTAACACTGAAGCTTTCTTT. Translated, it gives CASRMGGSNTEAFF.

The chain couples TRBV27 to TRBJ2-2, with D hard to call. The ends were cut back, 5 bases at V and 0 bases at J, with 4 bases in the middle. Germline assignment: CDR1 MNHEY and CDR2 SMNVEV (reference sequence). This CDR3 spans 13 amino acids. The CDR3 protein is CASSPSNTGELFF. DNA of the CDR3: TGTGCCAGCAGTCCTTCGAACACCGGGGAGCTGTTTTTT.